A single T cell receptor (beta chain) is shown here with its context. Germline V lookup: CDR1 SGHRS, CDR2 YFSETQ. The CDR3 extends over 14 amino acids. Trimming removed 4 bases from V and 1 base from J, with 11 bases in between. This sample was included in a study of T-cell reconstitution after alpha-beta-depleted transplantation in children. Unique molecular identifiers were built into the TCRbeta library. TCRdb reprocessed the PCR reads via MiXCR and lists one record per CDR3 protein. This sample has around 340,000 distinct CDR3 sequences; about an eighth occur once, and the top ten carry 3.5% to 4.5%.

The chain couples TRBV5-1 to TRBJ1-1; tentatively, D is TRBD1 (5 bases). Sequencing was performed on PBMCs, taken from the stem cell graft. The clonotype was recovered from a human donor who donated a stem cell graft to a child with Fanconi anemia. The CDR3 coding sequence is TGCGCCAGCAGCGGCAGGGAATGGAACACTGAAGCTTTCTTT. Translated, it gives CASSGREWNTEAFF.